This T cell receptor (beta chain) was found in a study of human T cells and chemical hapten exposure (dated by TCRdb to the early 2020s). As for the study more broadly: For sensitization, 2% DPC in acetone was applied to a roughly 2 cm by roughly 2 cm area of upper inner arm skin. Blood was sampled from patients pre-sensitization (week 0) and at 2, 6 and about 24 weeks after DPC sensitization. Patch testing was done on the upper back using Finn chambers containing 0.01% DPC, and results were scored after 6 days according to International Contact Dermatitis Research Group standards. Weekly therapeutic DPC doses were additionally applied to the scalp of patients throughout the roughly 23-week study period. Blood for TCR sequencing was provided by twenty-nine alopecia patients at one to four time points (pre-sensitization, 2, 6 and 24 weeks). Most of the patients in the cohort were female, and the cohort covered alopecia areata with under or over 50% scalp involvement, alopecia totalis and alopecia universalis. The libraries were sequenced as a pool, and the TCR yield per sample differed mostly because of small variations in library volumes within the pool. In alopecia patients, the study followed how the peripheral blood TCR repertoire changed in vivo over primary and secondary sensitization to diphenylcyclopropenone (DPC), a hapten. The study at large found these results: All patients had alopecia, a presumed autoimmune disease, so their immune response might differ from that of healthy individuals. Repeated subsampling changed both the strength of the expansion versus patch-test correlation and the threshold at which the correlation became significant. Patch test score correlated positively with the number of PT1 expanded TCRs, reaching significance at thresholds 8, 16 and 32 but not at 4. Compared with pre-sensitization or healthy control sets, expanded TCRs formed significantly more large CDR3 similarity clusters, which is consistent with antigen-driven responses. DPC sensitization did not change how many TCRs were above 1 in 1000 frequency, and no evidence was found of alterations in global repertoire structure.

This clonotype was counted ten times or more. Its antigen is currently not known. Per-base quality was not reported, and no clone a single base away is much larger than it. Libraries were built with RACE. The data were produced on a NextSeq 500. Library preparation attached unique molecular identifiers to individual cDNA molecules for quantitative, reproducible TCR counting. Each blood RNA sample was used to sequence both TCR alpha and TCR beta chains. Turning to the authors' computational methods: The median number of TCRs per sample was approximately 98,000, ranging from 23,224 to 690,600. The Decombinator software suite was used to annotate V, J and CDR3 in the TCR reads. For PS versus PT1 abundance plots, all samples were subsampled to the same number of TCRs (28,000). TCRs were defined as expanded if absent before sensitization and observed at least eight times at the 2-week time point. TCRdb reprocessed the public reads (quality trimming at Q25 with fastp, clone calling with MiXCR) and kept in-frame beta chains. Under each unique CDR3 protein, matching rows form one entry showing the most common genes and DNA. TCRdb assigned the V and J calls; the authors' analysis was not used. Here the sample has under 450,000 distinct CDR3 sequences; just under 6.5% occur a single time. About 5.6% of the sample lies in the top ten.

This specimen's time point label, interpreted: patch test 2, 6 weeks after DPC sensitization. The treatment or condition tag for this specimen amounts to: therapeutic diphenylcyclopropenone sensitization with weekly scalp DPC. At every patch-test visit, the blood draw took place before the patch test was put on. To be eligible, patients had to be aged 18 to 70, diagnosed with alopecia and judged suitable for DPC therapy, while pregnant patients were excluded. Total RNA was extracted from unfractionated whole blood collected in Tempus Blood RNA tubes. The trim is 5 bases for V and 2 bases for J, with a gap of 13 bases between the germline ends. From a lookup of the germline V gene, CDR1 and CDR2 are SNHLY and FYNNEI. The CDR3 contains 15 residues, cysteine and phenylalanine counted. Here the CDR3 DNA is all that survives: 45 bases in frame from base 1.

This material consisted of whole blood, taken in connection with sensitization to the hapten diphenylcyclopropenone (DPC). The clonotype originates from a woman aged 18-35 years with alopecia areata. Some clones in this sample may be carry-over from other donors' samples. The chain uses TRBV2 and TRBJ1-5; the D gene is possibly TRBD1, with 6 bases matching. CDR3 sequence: CASSPGGAGNQPQHF. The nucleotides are TGTGCCAGCAGTCCTGGGGGGGCTGGCAATCAGCCCCAGCATTTT.